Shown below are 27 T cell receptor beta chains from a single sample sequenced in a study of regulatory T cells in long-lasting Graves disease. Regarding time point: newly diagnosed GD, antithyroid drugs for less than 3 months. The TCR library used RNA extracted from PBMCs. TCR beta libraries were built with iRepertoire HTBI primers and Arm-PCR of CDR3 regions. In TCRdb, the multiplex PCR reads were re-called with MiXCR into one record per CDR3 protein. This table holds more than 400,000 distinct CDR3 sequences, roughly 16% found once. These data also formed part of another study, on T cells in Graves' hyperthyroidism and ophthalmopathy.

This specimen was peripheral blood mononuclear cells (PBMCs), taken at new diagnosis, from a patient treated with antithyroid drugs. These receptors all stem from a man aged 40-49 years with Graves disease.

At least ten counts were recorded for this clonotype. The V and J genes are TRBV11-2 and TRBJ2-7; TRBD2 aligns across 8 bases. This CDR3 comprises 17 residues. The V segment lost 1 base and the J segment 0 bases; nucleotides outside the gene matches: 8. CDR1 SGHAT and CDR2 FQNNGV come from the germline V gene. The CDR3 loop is CASSLVFRGTSSYEQYF. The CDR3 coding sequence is TGTGCCAGCAGCTTAGTGTTTCGCGGGACTAGCTCCTACGAGCAGTACTTC. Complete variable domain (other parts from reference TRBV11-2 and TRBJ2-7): EAGVAQSPRYKIIEKRQSVAFWCNPISGHATLYWYQQILGQGPKLLIQFQNNGVVDDSQLPKDRFSAERLKGVDSTLKIQPAKLEDSAVYLCASSLVFRGTSSYEQYFGPGTRLTVT.

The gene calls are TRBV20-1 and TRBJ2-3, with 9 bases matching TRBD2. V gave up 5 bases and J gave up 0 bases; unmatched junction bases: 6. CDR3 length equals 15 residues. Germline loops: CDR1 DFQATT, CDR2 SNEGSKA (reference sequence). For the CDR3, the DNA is TGCAGTGCTGCGTCTAGCGGGGAGAGCACAGATACGCAGTATTTT. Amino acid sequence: CSAASSGESTDTQYF.

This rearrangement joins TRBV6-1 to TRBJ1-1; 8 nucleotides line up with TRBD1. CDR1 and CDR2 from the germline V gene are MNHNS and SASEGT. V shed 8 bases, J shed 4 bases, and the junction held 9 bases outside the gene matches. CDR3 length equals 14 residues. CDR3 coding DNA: TGTGCCAGCGGAGGACAGGGAATGAGCACTGAAGCTTTCTTT. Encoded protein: CASGGQGMSTEAFF.

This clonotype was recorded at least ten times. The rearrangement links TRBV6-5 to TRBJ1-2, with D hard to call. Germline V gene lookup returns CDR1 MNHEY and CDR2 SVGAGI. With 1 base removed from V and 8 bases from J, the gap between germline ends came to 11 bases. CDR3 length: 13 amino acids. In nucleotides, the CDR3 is TGTGCCAGCAGTTACTGGGATAGCCGGGGCTACACCTTC. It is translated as CASSYWDSRGYTF.

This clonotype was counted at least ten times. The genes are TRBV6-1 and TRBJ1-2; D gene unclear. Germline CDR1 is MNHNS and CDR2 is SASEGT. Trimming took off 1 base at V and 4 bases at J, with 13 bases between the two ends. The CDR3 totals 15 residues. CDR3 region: CASSEVPAHPYGYTF. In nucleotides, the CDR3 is TGTGCCAGCAGTGAAGTGCCTGCGCACCCCTATGGCTACACCTTC.

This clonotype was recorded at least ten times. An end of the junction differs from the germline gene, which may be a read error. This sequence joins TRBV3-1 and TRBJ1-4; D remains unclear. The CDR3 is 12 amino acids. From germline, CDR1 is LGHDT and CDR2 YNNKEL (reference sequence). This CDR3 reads CASSQVNEKLFF. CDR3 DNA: TGCGCCAGCAGCCAAGTAAATGAAAAACTGTTTTTT.

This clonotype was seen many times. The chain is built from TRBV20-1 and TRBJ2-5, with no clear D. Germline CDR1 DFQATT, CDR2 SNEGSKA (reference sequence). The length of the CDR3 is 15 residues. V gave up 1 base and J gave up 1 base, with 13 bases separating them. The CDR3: CSARVQPITQETQYF. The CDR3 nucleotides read TGCAGTGCTAGAGTCCAACCAATCACCCAAGAGACCCAGTACTTC.

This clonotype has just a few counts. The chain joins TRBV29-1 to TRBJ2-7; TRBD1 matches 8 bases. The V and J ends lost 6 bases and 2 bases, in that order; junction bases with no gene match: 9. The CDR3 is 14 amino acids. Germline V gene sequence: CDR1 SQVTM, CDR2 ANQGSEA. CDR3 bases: TGCAGCGTCGGACGGACAGGGACCGCCTACGAGCAGTACTTC. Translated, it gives CSVGRTGTAYEQYF.

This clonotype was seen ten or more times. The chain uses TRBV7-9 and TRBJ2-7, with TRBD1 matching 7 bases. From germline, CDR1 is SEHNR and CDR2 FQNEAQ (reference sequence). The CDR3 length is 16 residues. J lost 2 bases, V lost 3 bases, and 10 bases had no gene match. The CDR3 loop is CASSFNGQVNTYEQYF. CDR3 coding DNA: TGTGCCAGCAGCTTTAATGGACAGGTCAACACCTACGAGCAGTACTTC.

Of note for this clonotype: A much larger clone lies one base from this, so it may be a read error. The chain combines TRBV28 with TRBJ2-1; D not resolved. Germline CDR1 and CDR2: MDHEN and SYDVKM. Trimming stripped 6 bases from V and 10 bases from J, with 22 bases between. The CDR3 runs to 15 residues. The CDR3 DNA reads TGTGCCAGCAGGACGTCGGAACAACTCTCCTACGAGCAGTTCTTC. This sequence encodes CASRTSEQLSYEQFF.

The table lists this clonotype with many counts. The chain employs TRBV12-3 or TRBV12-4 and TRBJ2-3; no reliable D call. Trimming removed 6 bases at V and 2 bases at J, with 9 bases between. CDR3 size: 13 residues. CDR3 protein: CASSPTVTDTQYF. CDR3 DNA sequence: TGTGCCAGCAGCCCCACCGTCACAGATACGCAGTATTTT.

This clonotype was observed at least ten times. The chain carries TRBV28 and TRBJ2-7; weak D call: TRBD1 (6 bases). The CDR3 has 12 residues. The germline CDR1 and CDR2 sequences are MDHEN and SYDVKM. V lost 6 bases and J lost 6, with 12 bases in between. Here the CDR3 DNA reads TGTGCCAGCAGGACGGTGGACAGCGAGCAGTACTTC. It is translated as CASRTVDSEQYF.

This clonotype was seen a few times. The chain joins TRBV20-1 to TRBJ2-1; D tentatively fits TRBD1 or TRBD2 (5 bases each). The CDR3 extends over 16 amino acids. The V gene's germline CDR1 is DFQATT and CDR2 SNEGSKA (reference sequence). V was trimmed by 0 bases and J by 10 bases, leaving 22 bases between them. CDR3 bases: TGCAGTGCTAGAGACCCGAGGGACCCAGATCATGGGGAGCAGTTCTTC. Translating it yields CSARDPRDPDHGEQFF.

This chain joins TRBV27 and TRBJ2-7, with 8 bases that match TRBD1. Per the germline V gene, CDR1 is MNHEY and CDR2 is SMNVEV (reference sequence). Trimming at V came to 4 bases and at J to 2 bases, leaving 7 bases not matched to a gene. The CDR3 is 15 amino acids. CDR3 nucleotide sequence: TGTGCCAGCAGTTCCCACCAACAGGGGGCCTACGAGCAGTACTTC. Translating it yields CASSSHQQGAYEQYF.

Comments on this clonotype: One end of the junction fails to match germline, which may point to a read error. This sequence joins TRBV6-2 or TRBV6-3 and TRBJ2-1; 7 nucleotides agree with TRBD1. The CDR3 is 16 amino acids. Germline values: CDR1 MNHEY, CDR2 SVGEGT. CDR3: CACSERAGGFYNKQFF. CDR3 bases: TGTGCCTGCAGTGAAAGGGCAGGGGGTTTCTACAATAAGCAGTTCTTC.

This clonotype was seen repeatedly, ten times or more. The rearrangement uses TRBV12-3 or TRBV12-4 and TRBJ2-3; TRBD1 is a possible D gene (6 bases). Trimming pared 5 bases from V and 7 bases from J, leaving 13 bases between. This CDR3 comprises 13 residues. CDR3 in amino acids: CASSLNRAHTQYF. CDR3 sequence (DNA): TGTGCCAGCAGTCTTAACAGGGCTCATACGCAGTATTTT.

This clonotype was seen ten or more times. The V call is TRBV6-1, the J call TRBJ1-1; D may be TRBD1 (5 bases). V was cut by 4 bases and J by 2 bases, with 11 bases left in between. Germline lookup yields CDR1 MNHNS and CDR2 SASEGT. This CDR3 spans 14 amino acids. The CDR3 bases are TGTGCCAGCAGTGTCTCGGGGACCAACACTGAAGCTTTCTTT. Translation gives CASSVSGTNTEAFF.

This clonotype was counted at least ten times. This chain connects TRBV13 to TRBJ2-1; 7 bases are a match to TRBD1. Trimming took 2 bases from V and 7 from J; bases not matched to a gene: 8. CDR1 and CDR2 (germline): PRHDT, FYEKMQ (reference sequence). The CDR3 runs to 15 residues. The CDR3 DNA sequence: TGTGCCAGCAGCTTAAAAAAGGGGGCCGTGAATGAGCAGTTCTTC. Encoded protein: CASSLKKGAVNEQFF.

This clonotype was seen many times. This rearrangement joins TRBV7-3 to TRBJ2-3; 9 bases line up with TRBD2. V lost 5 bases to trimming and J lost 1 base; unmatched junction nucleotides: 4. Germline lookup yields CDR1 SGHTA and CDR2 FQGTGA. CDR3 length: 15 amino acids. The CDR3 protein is CASSPAGGRTDTQYF. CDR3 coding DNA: TGTGCCAGCAGCCCAGCGGGAGGCCGCACAGATACGCAGTATTTT.

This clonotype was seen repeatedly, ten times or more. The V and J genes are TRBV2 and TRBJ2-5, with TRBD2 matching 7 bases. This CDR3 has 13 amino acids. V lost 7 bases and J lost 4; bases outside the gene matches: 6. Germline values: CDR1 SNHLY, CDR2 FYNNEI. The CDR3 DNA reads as TGTGCCAGCAACACAGCGGGACCAGAGACCCAGTACTTC. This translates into CASNTAGPETQYF.

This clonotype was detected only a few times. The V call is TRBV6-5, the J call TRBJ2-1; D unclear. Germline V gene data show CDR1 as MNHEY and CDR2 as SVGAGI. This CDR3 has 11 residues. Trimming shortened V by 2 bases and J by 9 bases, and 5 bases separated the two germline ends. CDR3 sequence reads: CASSYGGEQFF. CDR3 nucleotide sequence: TGTGCCAGCAGTTACGGTGGTGAGCAGTTCTTC.

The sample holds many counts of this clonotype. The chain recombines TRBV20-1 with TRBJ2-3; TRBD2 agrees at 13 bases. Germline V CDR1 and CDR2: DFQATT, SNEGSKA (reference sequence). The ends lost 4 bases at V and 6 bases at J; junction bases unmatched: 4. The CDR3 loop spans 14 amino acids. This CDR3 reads CSATGLAGPDTQYF. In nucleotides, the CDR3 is TGCAGTGCTACGGGACTAGCGGGACCTGATACGCAGTATTTT.

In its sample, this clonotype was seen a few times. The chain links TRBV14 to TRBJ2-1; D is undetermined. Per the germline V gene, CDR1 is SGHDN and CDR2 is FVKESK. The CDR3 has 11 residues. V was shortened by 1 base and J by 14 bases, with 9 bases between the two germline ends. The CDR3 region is CASSQGLSEFF. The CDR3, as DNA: TGTGCCAGCAGCCAAGGTCTATCGGAGTTCTTC.

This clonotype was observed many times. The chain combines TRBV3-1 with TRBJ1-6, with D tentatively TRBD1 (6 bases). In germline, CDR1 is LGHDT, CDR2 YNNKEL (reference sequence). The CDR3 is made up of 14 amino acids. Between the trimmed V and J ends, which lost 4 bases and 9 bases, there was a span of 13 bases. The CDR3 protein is CASSLRDTSSPLHF. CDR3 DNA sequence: TGTGCCAGCAGCCTCCGGGACACGAGTTCACCCCTCCACTTT.

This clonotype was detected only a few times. The CDR3 region is CSAKHTTSYEQYF. DNA of the CDR3: TGCAGTGCAAAGCATACCACCTCCTACGAGCAGTACTTC. This chain links TRBV20-1 with TRBJ2-7; D is ambiguous. The CDR3 is 13 amino acids. Germline CDR1 reads DFQATT; CDR2 reads SNEGSKA (reference sequence). V lost 6 bases to trimming and J lost 0 bases, with 12 bases between them.

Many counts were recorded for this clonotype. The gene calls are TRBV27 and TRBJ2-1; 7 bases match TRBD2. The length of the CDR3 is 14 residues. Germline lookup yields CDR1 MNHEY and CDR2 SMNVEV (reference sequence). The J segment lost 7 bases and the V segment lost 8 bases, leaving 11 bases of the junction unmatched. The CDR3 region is CASSLRERGNEQFF. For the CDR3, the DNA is TGTGCCAGCTCACTGCGGGAGAGAGGGAATGAGCAGTTCTTC.

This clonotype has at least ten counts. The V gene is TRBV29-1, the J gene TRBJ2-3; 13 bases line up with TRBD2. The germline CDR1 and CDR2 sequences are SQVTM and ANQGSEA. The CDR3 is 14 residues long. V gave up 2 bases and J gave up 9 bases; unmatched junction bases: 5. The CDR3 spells CSVERTSGGRTQYF. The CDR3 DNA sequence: TGCAGCGTTGAAAGGACTAGCGGGGGACGCACGCAGTATTTT.